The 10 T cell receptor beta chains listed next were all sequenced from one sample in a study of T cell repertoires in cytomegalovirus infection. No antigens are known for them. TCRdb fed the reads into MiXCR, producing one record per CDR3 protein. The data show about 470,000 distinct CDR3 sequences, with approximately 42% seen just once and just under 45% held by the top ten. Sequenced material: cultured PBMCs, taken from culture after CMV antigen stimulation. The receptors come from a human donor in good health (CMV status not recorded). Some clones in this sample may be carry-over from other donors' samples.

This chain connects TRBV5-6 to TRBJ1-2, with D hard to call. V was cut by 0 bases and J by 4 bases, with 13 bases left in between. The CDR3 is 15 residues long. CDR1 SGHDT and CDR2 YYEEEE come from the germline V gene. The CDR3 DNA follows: TGTGCCAGCAGCTTGGGGGTACTATCAGGCTATGGCTACACCTTC. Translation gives CASSLGVLSGYGYTF. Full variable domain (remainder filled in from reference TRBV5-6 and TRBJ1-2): DAGVTQSPTHLIKTRGQQVTLRCSPKSGHDTVSWYQQALGQGPQFIFQYYEEEERQRGNFPDRFSGHQFPNYSSELNVNALLLGDSALYLCASSLGVLSGYGYTFGSGTRLTVV.

The CDR3 region is CASSSPKTPEGGYTF. The CDR3 nucleotides read TGTGCCAGCAGCTCACCTAAGACCCCCGAGGGGGGCTACACCTTC. This rearrangement joins TRBV5-4 to TRBJ1-2, with a possible D match to TRBD1 (5 bases). Trimming pared 3 bases from V and 8 bases from J, leaving 20 bases between. The CDR3 has 15 residues. Germline loops: CDR1 SGHNT, CDR2 YYREEE (reference sequence).

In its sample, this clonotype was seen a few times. CDR3 loop: CASSPLLAGDQETQYF. DNA for the CDR3: TGTGCCAGCAGTCCCCTACTAGCGGGGGACCAAGAGACCCAGTACTTC. The V call is TRBV6-1, the J call TRBJ2-5, with TRBD2 identical over 11 bases. The CDR3 spans 16 residues. J lost 0 bases, V lost 5 bases, and 5 bases had no gene match. CDR1 and CDR2 (germline): MNHNS, SASEGT.

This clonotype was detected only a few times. The CDR3 sequence is CASSSGTGRRETQYF. CDR3 nucleotide sequence: TGTGCCAGCAGCTCCGGGACTGGGAGGAGAGAGACCCAGTACTTC. The genes are TRBV7-6 and TRBJ2-5; perhaps TRBD2 as D (6 bases). Germline loops: CDR1 SGHVS, CDR2 FNYEAQ. This CDR3 contains 15 residues. The ends were cut back, 4 bases at V and 4 bases at J, with 16 bases in the middle.

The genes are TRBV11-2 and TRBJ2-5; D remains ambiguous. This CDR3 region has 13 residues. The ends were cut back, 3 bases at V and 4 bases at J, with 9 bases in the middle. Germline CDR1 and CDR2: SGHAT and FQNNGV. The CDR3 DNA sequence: TGTGCCAGCAGCTTTAGGCCAGGAGAGACCCAGTACTTC. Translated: CASSFRPGETQYF.

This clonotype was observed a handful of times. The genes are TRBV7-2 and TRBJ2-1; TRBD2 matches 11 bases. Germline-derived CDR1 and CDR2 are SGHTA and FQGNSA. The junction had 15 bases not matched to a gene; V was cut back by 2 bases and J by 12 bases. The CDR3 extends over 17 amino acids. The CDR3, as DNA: TGTGCCAGCAGCTTATGGGTCGCACTAGCGGGAGAAATATGGCAGTTCTTC. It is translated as CASSLWVALAGEIWQFF.

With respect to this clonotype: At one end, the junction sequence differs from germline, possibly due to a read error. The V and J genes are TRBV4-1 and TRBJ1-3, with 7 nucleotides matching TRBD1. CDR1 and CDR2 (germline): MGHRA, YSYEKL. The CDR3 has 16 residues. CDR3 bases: TGTGCCAGCAGCAAGTCCGGGACAGTCTCTGGAAACACCATATATTTT. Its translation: CASSKSGTVSGNTIYF.

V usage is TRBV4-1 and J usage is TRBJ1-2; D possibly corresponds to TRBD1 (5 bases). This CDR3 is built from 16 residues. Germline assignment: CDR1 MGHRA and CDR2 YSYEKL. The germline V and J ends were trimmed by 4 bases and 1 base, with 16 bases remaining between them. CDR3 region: CASSPGTAGDNYGYTF. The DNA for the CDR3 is TGCGCCAGCAGCCCAGGGACCGCGGGGGATAACTATGGCTACACCTTC.

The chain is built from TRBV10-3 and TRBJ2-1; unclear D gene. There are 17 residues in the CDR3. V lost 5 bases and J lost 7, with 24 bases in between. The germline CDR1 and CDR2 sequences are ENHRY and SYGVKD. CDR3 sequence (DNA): TGTGCCATCAGTAAGAAGGATGCAGGAGCTCATATTAATGAGCAGTTCTTC. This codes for CAISKKDAGAHINEQFF.

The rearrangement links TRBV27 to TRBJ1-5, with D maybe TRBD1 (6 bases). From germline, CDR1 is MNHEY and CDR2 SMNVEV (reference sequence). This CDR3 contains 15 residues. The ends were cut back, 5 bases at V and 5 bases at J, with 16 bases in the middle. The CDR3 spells CASSPTGGGYQPQHF. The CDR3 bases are TGTGCCAGCAGTCCGACAGGCGGGGGGTATCAGCCCCAGCATTTT.